This is a list of T cell receptor beta chains from one sample in a study of lymphopenia after photon versus proton radiotherapy. Assay: immunoSEQ multiplex PCR; the TCRdb copy retains only in-frame clones and omits some. The table shows roughly 30,000 clones, with over 75% occurring only once. The sample here was peripheral blood, taken from a patient treated with photon-based radiotherapy. These TCRs come from a man aged 45-65 years with gastric cancer. Each CDR3 is given with its conserved first and last residue. D genes are given only for firm matches. A clone size is listed for some rows: how often the clone was seen (once, few, many), or a class if it is expanded.

>TRBJ2-1|few|TRBV5-1|-
CASSLVLSGSRFF
TGCGCCAGCAGCTTGGTTCTATCCGGGTCCCGGTTCTTC
>TRBJ1-2|-|TRBV2|TRBD1
CASSDRDRDGGYTF
TGTGCCAGCAGTGACCGGGACAGGGACGGCGGCTACACCTTC
>TRBJ2-6|-|TRBV27|TRBD2
CASPPRPQTSGGASGANVLTF
TGTGCCAGCCCGCCTAGACCCCAGACTAGCGGGGGGGCCTCTGGGGCCAACGTCCTGACTTTC
>TRBJ1-1|-|TRBV7-3|-
CASSSRSGAGEAFF
TGTGCCAGCAGCTCTCGCTCCGGGGCCGGGGAAGCTTTCTTT
>TRBJ2-7|-|TRBV6-5|-
CASSYTYGHEQYF
TGTGCCAGCAGTTACACTTATGGGCACGAGCAGTACTTC
>TRBJ1-2|-|TRBV7-2|TRBD1
CATPPGQGASSNYGYTF
TGTGCCACACCCCCGGGACAGGGGGCTTCATCTAACTATGGCTACACCTTC
>TRBJ2-1|-|TRBV9|-
CASSDARGGVNEQFF
TGTGCCAGCAGCGACGCGAGGGGGGGCGTCAATGAGCAGTTCTTC
>TRBJ2-2|-|TRBV19|-
CASTLAPNTGELFF
TGTGCCAGTACACTAGCACCGAACACCGGGGAGCTGTTTTTT
>TRBJ2-7|-|TRBV30|-
CAWRGGAMYF
TGTGCCTGGAGGGGGGGAGCCATGTACTTC
>TRBJ2-3|-|TRBV6-5|-
CASRTTGNTDTQYF
TGTGCCAGCAGAACTACGGGTAACACAGATACGCAGTATTTT
>TRBJ1-6|-|TRBV5-5|-
CASSSGVPAFSSPLHF
TGTGCCAGCAGCTCAGGCGTCCCGGCTTTCTCTTCACCCCTCCACTTT
>TRBJ1-1|-|TRBV7-9|TRBD1
CASSRTGGTEAFF
TGTGCCAGCAGCCGGACAGGAGGAACTGAAGCTTTCTTT
>TRBJ2-3|-|TRBV5-6|-
CASSFWVEVLRDTQYF
TGTGCCAGCAGCTTTTGGGTTGAGGTGCTTCGGGATACGCAGTATTTT
>TRBJ2-7|-|TRBV13|-
CASSLGFRDPEFDEQYF
TGTGCCAGCAGCTTAGGTTTTCGTGACCCAGAGTTCGACGAGCAGTACTTC
>TRBJ2-7|-|TRBV30|-
CAWSVFYYEQYF
TGTGCCTGGAGTGTCTTTTACTACGAGCAGTACTTC
>TRBJ1-1|once|TRBV5-1|-
CASSLEVGEAFF
TGCGCCAGCAGCTTGGAGGTGGGCGAAGCTTTCTTT
>TRBJ2-3|-|TRBV7-2|TRBD2
CASSSRSGGLSTDTQYF
TGTGCCAGCAGCTCCCGTAGCGGGGGCCTAAGCACAGATACGCAGTATTTT
>TRBJ2-1|-|TRBV10-1|TRBD2
CASSESGLAGRRVQFF
TGCGCCAGCAGTGAGTCTGGCCTAGCGGGCCGTAGAGTGCAGTTCTTC
>TRBJ2-1|-|TRBV7-9|-
CASSSPTAYVNKQFF
TGTGCCAGCAGCTCCCCGACAGCCTACGTCAATAAGCAGTTCTTC
>TRBJ2-6|-|TRBV19|-
CASNPRGGGANVLTF
TGTGCCAGTAACCCCAGGGGAGGTGGGGCCAACGTCCTGACTTTC
>TRBJ2-7|-|TRBV14|TRBD1
CASSQAPTGGIHEQYF
TGTGCCAGCAGCCAAGCTCCGACAGGGGGAATACACGAGCAGTACTTC
>TRBJ1-5|-|TRBV19|-
CASSIQGWGNQPQHF
TGTGCCAGTAGTATACAGGGATGGGGCAATCAGCCCCAGCATTTT
>TRBJ1-1|once|TRBV10-3|-
CASRRDKFTEAFF
TGTGCCAGCCGCCGGGATAAGTTCACTGAAGCTTTCTTT
>TRBJ2-6|once|TRBV15|-
CATSRDRAGANVLTF
TGTGCCACCAGCAGAGACAGGGCTGGGGCCAACGTCCTGACTTTC